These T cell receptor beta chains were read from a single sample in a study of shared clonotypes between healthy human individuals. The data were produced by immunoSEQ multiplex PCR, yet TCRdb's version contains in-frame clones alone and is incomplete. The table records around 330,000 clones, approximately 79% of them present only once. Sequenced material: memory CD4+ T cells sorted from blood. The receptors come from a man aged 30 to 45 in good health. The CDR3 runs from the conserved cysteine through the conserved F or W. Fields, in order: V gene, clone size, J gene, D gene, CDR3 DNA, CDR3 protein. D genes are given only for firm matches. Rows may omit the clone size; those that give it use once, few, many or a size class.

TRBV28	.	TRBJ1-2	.	TGTGCCAGCAGTTTACACCGTGGAGGGAACTATGGCTACACCTTC	CASSLHRGGNYGYTF
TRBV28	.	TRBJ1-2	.	TGTGCCAGCAGTAATCCCCCCCCAGGGAGAAGAAATGGCTACACCTTC	CASSNPPPGRRNGYTF
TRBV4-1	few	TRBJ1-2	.	TGCGCCAGCAGCCAAGGGTGGAGAATCAGCTACACCTTC	CASSQGWRISYTF
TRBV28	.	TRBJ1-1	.	TGTGCCAGCAGAACTCTCAGGGTTGAAGCTTTCTTT	CASRTLRVEAFF
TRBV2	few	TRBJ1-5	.	.	CASSDFRGGNQPQHF
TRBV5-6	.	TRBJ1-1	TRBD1	TGTGCCAGCAGCACTAACAGGGGGCCGGGCACTGAAGCTTTCTTT	CASSTNRGPGTEAFF
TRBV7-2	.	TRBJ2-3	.	TGTGCCAGCAGCTCCGACGGGGGCACAGATACGCAGTATTTT	CASSSDGGTDTQYF
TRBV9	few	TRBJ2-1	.	TGTGCCAGCAGCGTAAGCTCGATCGGCGCCAATGAGCAGTTCTTC	CASSVSSIGANEQFF
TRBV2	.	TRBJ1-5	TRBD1	TGTGCCAGCAGGGGGGAGGGACAGGGTAAGAATCAGCCCCAGCATTTT	CASRGEGQGKNQPQHF
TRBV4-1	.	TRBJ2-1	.	TGCGCCAGCAGACATGAGGGTGCATCTGAGGGCTATGAGCAGTTCTTC	CASRHEGASEGYEQFF
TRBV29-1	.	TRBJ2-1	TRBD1	TGCAGCGCGGGACAGTATGAGCAGTTCTTC	CSAGQYEQFF
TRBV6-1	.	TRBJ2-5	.	TGTGCCAGCAGTGAATCCGGCGGTCGGAAGACCCAGTACTTC	CASSESGGRKTQYF
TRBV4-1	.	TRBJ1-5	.	TGCGCCAGCAGCCAAGAAAGGGGGAGACAGGTTCATCAGCCCCAGCATTTT	CASSQERGRQVHQPQHF
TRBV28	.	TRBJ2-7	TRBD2	TGTGCCAGCAGCGAGACTAGCGGGAGATCCGAGCAGTACTTC	CASSETSGRSEQYF
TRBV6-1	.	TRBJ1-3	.	TGTGCCAGCAGTGCCCAGTCTGGAAACACCATATATTTT	CASSAQSGNTIYF
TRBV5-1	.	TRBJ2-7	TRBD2	TGCGCCAGCAGCTTTAGGGCCGGGACTAGCGGGAGCGCTCCCTACGAGCAGTACTTC	CASSFRAGTSGSAPYEQYF
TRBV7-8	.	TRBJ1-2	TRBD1	TGTGCCAGCAGCTTAGTACGGACAGGGGTGGACTATGGCTACACCTTC	CASSLVRTGVDYGYTF
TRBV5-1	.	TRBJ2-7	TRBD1	TGCGCCAGCAGCGCGTCCGGGACAGGACTATACGAGCAGTACTTC	CASSASGTGLYEQYF
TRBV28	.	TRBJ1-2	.	TGTGCCAGCAATCCGGGACACTCATATGGCTACACCTTC	CASNPGHSYGYTF
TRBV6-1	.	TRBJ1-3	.	TGTGCCAGCACCCGGGGGACTGGAAACACCATATATTTT	CASTRGTGNTIYF
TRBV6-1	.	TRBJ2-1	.	TGTGCCAGCAGTGTGGTCAGTGGCGGGACCTCCTACAATGAGCAGTTCTTC	CASSVVSGGTSYNEQFF
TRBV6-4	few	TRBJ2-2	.	TGTGCCAGCAGTGACTGGTCTGGCACCGGGGAGCTGTTTTTT	CASSDWSGTGELFF
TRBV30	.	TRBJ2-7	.	TGTGCCTGCCAACAGGGTTACGAGCAGTACTTC	CACQQGYEQYF
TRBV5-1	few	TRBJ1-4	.	TGCGCCAGCAGCTTGGTAGCCCCAACCGCAACTAATGAAAAACTGTTTTTT	CASSLVAPTATNEKLFF
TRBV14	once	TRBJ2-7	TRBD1	TGTGCCAGCAGCCGTGACAGGGGGCGCGAGCAGTACTTC	CASSRDRGREQYF
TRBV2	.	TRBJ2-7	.	TGTGCCAGCCCTAGGGCCCGGGATATGTCCGAGCAGTACTTC	CASPRARDMSEQYF
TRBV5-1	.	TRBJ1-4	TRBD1	TGCGCCAGCAGCTTGGAGGGACAGGGGAATGAAAAACTGTTTTTT	CASSLEGQGNEKLFF
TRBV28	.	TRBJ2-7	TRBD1	TGTGCCAGCTGCCGGGACAGGGGAACCTACGAGCAGTACTTC	CASCRDRGTYEQYF
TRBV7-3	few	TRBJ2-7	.	TGTGCCAGCAGCTGGGGATCGGCGGCTGAGCAGTACTTC	CASSWGSAAEQYF
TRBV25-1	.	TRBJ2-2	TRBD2	TGTGCCAGCAGTGAATCGGGCGGGGGAAGAGTTACCGGGGAGCTGTTTTTT	CASSESGGGRVTGELFF
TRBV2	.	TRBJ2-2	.	TGTGCCAGCAGTGTGGAACTGACGACCGGGGAGCTGTTTTTT	CASSVELTTGELFF
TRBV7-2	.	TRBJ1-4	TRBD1	TGTGCCAGCAGCCGCCAGGGACAGGTCAATGAAAAACTGTTTTTT	CASSRQGQVNEKLFF
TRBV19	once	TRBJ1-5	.	TGTGCCAGTAGTGGGCAGGGATTCAATCAGCCCCAGCATTTT	CASSGQGFNQPQHF
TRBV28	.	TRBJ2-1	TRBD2	TGTGCCAGCAGTCCTAGCGGGAGCTACAATGAGCAGTTCTTC	CASSPSGSYNEQFF
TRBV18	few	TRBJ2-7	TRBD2	TGTGCCAGCTCGCCCAGTCAGGGGACTAGCTCTGACGAGCAGTACTTC	CASSPSQGTSSDEQYF
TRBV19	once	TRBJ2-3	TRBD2	TGTGCCAGTAGCTTACTAGCGCAGATCACAGATACGCAGTATTTT	CASSLLAQITDTQYF
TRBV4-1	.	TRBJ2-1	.	TGCGCCAGCAGCCAAGAGGTCGGAAGACTATCCTACAATGAGCAGTTCTTC	CASSQEVGRLSYNEQFF
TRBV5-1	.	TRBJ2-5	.	TGCGCCAGCAGCTTGGGTGCCGCTCAAGAGACCCAGTACTTC	CASSLGAAQETQYF
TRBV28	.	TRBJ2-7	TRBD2	TGTGCCAGCAGTGCCCCTAGCGGGAGCTCCTACGAGCAGTACTTC	CASSAPSGSSYEQYF
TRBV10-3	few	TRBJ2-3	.	TGTGCCATCAGTGAGCCCACCGTGTCAGATACGCAGTATTTT	CAISEPTVSDTQYF
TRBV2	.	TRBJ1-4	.	TGTGCCAGCACGTTAGGCACTAATGAAAAACTGTTTTTT	CASTLGTNEKLFF
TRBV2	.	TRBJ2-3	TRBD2	TGTGCCAGCAGTGATCTAGCGGGTTGGTCGACGCAGTATTTT	CASSDLAGWSTQYF